This passage covers 20 T cell receptor beta chains from one sample sequenced in a study of shared clonotypes between healthy human individuals. The protocol was immunoSEQ multiplex PCR, while the TCRdb copy is restricted to in-frame clones and leaves out a portion. The sample includes about 2.4 million clones, roughly 93% of them seen just once. Sequencing was carried out using naive CD4+ T cells from PBMCs. Sample subset: CD45RA+ positively selected. These TCRs come from a man between 18 and 29 years old in good health. Some clones in this sample may be carry-over from other donors' samples.

This clone was seen once. The chain combines TRBV5-1 with TRBJ2-7, with 10 nucleotides matching TRBD2. The V and J ends lost 4 bases and 4 bases, in that order; junction bases with no gene match: 11. CDR1 is SGHRS and CDR2 is YFSETQ in the germline V gene. The CDR3 spans 16 residues. CDR3 DNA: TGCGCCAGCAGCCAGATAGTCACTAGCGGGAAGTACGAGCAGTACTTC. Its translation is CASSQIVTSGKYEQYF. The variable domain in full, with the rest retrieved from reference TRBV5-1 and TRBJ2-7, is KAGVTQTPRYLIKTRGQQVTLSCSPISGHRSVSWYQQTPGQGLQFLFEYFSETQRNKGNFPGRFSGRQFSNSRSEMNVSTLELGDSALYLCASSQIVTSGKYEQYFGPGTRLTVT.

This sequence joins TRBV7-2 and TRBJ2-7; D is unclear. This CDR3 is 16 amino acids long. Trimming shortened V by 6 bases and J by 0 bases, and 18 bases separated the two germline ends. Germline V gives CDR1 SGHTA, CDR2 FQGNSA. For the CDR3, the DNA is TGTGCCAGCAGTCGAACCCGGCTAGGTTACTCCTACGAGCAGTACTTC. Its translation is CASSRTRLGYSYEQYF.

The V gene is TRBV6-6, the J gene TRBJ2-7, with D tentatively TRBD2 (5 bases). Germline-derived CDR1 and CDR2 are MNHNY and SVGAGI (reference sequence). The ends were cut back, 8 bases at V and 0 bases at J, with 17 bases in the middle. The CDR3 extends over 15 amino acids. The CDR3 loop is CASGRADKSSYEQYF. CDR3 in DNA: TGTGCCAGCGGGAGAGCTGATAAAAGCTCCTACGAGCAGTACTTC.

The chain recombines TRBV28 with TRBJ1-2, with 8 bases matching TRBD1. CDR3 length: 15 amino acids. Germline lookup yields CDR1 MDHEN and CDR2 SYDVKM. J lost 4 bases, V lost 1 base, and 5 bases had no gene match. Here the CDR3 DNA reads TGTGCCAGCAGTTTATCGCCAGGGGGCATCTATGGCTACACCTTC. Residues: CASSLSPGGIYGYTF.

V gene TRBV7-2 combines with J gene TRBJ2-1; the match to TRBD2 covers 9 bases. Per germline, CDR1 SGHTA and CDR2 FQGNSA. The CDR3 runs to 16 residues. Trimming removed 5 bases from V and 7 bases from J; junction bases left unmatched: 12. CDR3 region: CASSRRASGMVNEQFF. In DNA form, the CDR3 reads TGTGCCAGCAGCCGGCGGGCTAGCGGGATGGTTAATGAGCAGTTCTTC.

The chain couples TRBV7-3 to TRBJ2-3; 7 nucleotides align to TRBD1. Germline trimming cut 3 bases from V and 6 bases from J; bases unmatched to any gene: 6. The CDR3 length is 14 residues. Germline V CDR1 and CDR2: SGHTA, FQGTGA. This chain's CDR3 is CASSLGQGVDTQYF. CDR3 DNA: TGTGCCAGCAGCTTGGGGCAGGGGGTGGATACGCAGTATTTT.

For this clone: Given a much more abundant clone one base away, this may be a read error. The same CDR3 also results from other DNA sequences found in this sample. This chain uses TRBV5-1 with TRBJ1-1; weak D call: TRBD1 (6 bases). CDR1 is SGHRS and CDR2 is YFSETQ in the germline V gene. The CDR3 spans 14 residues. Trimming stripped 0 bases from V and 1 base from J, with 7 bases between. The CDR3 DNA reads TGCGCCAGCAGCTTGGGCAGGGGGAACACTGAAGCTTTCTTT. Its protein is CASSLGRGNTEAFF.

This clone has only one observation. The chain carries TRBV5-6 and TRBJ2-5, with D possibly matching TRBD1 (6 bases). Germline V gene lookup returns CDR1 SGHDT and CDR2 YYEEEE. The length of the CDR3 is 15 residues. With 6 bases removed from V and 3 bases from J, the gap between germline ends came to 18 bases. The CDR3 is CASISPRGRKETQYF. CDR3 DNA sequence: TGTGCCAGCATCTCTCCCAGGGGCCGGAAAGAGACCCAGTACTTC.

V and J are TRBV10-3 and TRBJ2-7; D ambiguous. CDR1 is ENHRY and CDR2 is SYGVKD in the germline V gene. The V end lost 3 bases, the J end lost 0 bases, and 6 bases lay between the germline ends. The CDR3 has 13 amino acids. Here the CDR3 reads CAISDPGSYEQYF. The CDR3 region has the DNA TGTGCCATCAGTGATCCCGGCTCCTACGAGCAGTACTTC.

CDR3 amino acids: CPIFGGGQNIQYF. The CDR3 DNA follows: TGTCCGATCTTCGGGGGGGGACAAAACATTCAGTACTTC. The J gene is TRBJ2-4, the V gene TRBV28, with 8 bases that match TRBD2. The CDR3 covers 13 residues. The V gene's germline CDR1 is MDHEN and CDR2 SYDVKM. The full variable domain, its missing parts supplied by reference TRBV28 and TRBJ2-4, is DVKVTQSSRYLVKRTGEKVFLECVQDMDHENMFWYRQDPGLGLRLIYFSYDVKMKEKGDIPEGYSVSREKKERFSLILESASTNQTSMYLCPIFGGGQNIQYFGAGTRLSVL.

The V gene is TRBV5-8, the J gene TRBJ2-7; TRBD1 agrees at 7 bases. This CDR3 is 16 amino acids long. V shed 2 bases, J shed 2 bases, and the junction held 10 bases outside the gene matches. Germline lookup yields CDR1 SGHTS and CDR2 YDEGEE. CDR3 amino acids: CASSFPGTDQTYEQYF. CDR3 DNA sequence: TGTGCCAGCAGCTTCCCCGGGACAGACCAAACCTACGAGCAGTACTTC.

This clone showed up just a few times. The chain employs TRBV28 and TRBJ1-2, with D perhaps matching TRBD1 (6 bases). V was shortened by 5 bases and J by 4 bases, with 20 bases between the two germline ends. Per germline, CDR1 MDHEN and CDR2 SYDVKM. CDR3 length: 16 amino acids. This chain's CDR3 is CASSNDMGRGGYGYTF. CDR3 bases: TGTGCCAGCAGTAACGATATGGGGCGAGGGGGCTATGGCTACACCTTC.

The CDR3 DNA follows: TGTGCCAGCAGCTCTCCAACAGGGATCCACGAGCAGTACTTC. Amino acids: CASSSPTGIHEQYF. This sequence joins TRBV7-8 and TRBJ2-7, with a weak D call TRBD1 (6 bases). Trimming shortened V by 4 bases and J by 5 bases, and 15 bases separated the two germline ends. Germline CDR1 and CDR2: SGHVS and FQNEAQ. The CDR3 sequence is 14 residues long.

The rearrangement uses TRBV7-3 and TRBJ2-1; TRBD2 matches 7 bases. Germline loops: CDR1 SGHTA, CDR2 FQGTGA. This CDR3 has 15 residues. Germline trimming cut 0 bases from V and 7 bases from J; bases unmatched to any gene: 6. The CDR3 region is CASSLTGGSRNEQFF. The CDR3 bases are TGTGCCAGCAGCTTAACTGGCGGGAGCAGAAATGAGCAGTTCTTC.

The rearrangement uses TRBV4-2 and TRBJ2-1; D possibly corresponds to TRBD2 (5 bases). Deletions cut 0 bases from V and 2 bases from J, with 14 bases between. CDR1 is LGHNA, CDR2 YNFKEQ, per germline. CDR3 length equals 17 residues. The CDR3 loop reads CASSQDNSGGAYNEQFF. CDR3 coding DNA: TGTGCCAGCAGCCAAGATAACAGCGGTGGGGCCTACAATGAGCAGTTCTTC.

The V and J genes are TRBV10-1 and TRBJ2-3; 9 positions match TRBD2. The germline V gene encodes CDR1 WNHNN and CDR2 SYGVQD (reference sequence). The CDR3 has 14 residues. Trimming at V came to 8 bases and at J to 4 bases, leaving 7 bases not matched to a gene. CDR3 in amino acids: CASSSGNLADTQYF. The CDR3 DNA follows: TGCGCCAGCTCTAGCGGGAATCTAGCAGATACGCAGTATTTT.

V is TRBV28 and J is TRBJ1-2; TRBD1 matches 11 bases. Trimming removed 11 bases from V and 6 bases from J; junction bases left unmatched: 8. Germline lookup yields CDR1 MDHEN and CDR2 SYDVKM. This CDR3 comprises 13 residues. The chain's CDR3 is CAAGQGVRHGYTF. CDR3 bases: TGTGCCGCGGGACAGGGGGTACGGCATGGCTACACCTTC.

The genes are TRBV7-2 and TRBJ2-1; no clear D. The CDR3 loop spans 14 amino acids. V lost 5 bases, J lost 4 bases, and 12 bases lay in between. Germline CDR1 reads SGHTA; CDR2 reads FQGNSA. CDR3 bases: TGTGCCAGCAGCCCCCTACGGGTATACAATGAGCAGTTCTTC. Translating gives CASSPLRVYNEQFF.

The V call is TRBV9, the J call TRBJ2-5, with D unclear. The CDR3 is 14 amino acids. Trimming shortened V by 1 base and J by 4 bases, and 11 bases separated the two germline ends. Germline loops: CDR1 SGDLS, CDR2 YYNGEE. As DNA, the CDR3 is TGTGCCAGCAGCGTACTAAGTGGCGGAGAGACCCAGTACTTC. Protein product: CASSVLSGGETQYF.

The chain links TRBV2 to TRBJ1-4, with a possible D match to TRBD1 (6 bases). The CDR3 is 15 amino acids. Per the germline V gene, CDR1 is SNHLY and CDR2 is FYNNEI. Trimming took 6 bases from V and 4 from J, leaving 15 bases between them. The CDR3 is CASRNGGALNEKLFF. CDR3 nucleotide sequence: TGTGCCAGCAGGAACGGGGGGGCCCTTAATGAAAAACTGTTTTTT.